This T cell receptor beta chain appears in the sequencing data of a study of beta chain features in type 1 diabetes. Study-wide results and limits: All four CD4+ subsets of Type 1 diabetes patients contained TCRB CDR3s that were moderately but significantly shorter.

The CDR3 loop spans 16 amino acids. Germline loops: CDR1 SGHRS, CDR2 YFSETQ. V gave up 4 bases and J gave up 1 base, with 17 bases separating them. Expressed TCRB transcripts were sequenced, since all the RNA that had been isolated was reverse transcribed. Sequencing was performed with immunoSEQ multiplex PCR; in TCRdb, only in-frame clones are kept and a portion is missing. This sample has about 650,000 clones, with 9.5% to 15% found just once. About this clone: Its specificity is unknown.

The sequence came from a man aged 25 to 45 with type 1 diabetes. The sequenced sample was naive CD4+ T cells from blood. The genes are TRBV5-1 and TRBJ1-2; maybe TRBD1 (5 bases). The CDR3: CASSRYRDGVNYGYTF. DNA of the CDR3: TGCGCCAGCAGCCGTTACCGGGACGGGGTTAACTATGGCTACACCTTC.